This T cell receptor beta chain comes out of a study of PD-L1 blockade in urothelial cancer. Here immunoSEQ multiplex PCR was the method, and the copy in TCRdb shows in-frame clones only, minus some. The data contain under 40,000 clones, over 75% of them singletons. With V trimmed by 4 bases and J by 0 bases, 10 bases remained unmatched. CDR1 is LGHNA, CDR2 YSLEER, per germline. The CDR3 runs to 19 residues. This sample comprised PBMCs, obtained around atezolizumab (anti-PD-L1) treatment. This TCR derives from a man between 65 and 85 years old with urothelial cancer. This chain links TRBV4-3 with TRBJ2-1; 12 bases fit TRBD1. CDR3 region: CASSRTGQGALSSYNEQFF. DNA for the CDR3: TGCGCCAGCAGCCGAACGGGACAGGGGGCACTTAGCTCCTACAATGAGCAGTTCTTC.